The 22 T cell receptor beta chains below come from one sample, sequenced in a study of OX40 agonist ivuxolimab in advanced cancers. The data were produced by immunoSEQ multiplex PCR, yet TCRdb's version contains in-frame clones alone and is incomplete. The sample lists 55,000 to 70,000 clones; 84% were seen once. Sequencing was performed on CD4+ or CD8+ T cells sorted from blood, taken in a trial of the OX40 agonist ivuxolimab. The source is an adult with an advanced solid tumor such as melanoma, head and neck, liver or kidney cancer.

This clone has just a few counts. This sequence joins TRBV7-9 and TRBJ1-2; 9 bases are shared with TRBD1. This CDR3 is built from 14 residues. Germline values: CDR1 SEHNR, CDR2 FQNEAQ (reference sequence). Unmatched junction bases numbered 8, after V lost 5 bases and J lost 7 bases. The CDR3 loop reads CASSPWDRVGGYTF. The CDR3, as DNA: TGTGCCAGCAGCCCCTGGGACAGGGTTGGTGGCTACACCTTC. Full variable domain (outside the CDR3, taken from reference TRBV7-9 and TRBJ1-2): DTGVSQNPRHKITKRGQNVTFRCDPISEHNRLYWYRQTLGQGPEFLTYFQNEAQLEKSRLLSDRFSAERPKGSFSTLEIQRTEQGDSAMYLCASSPWDRVGGYTFGSGTRLTVV.

The chain combines TRBV6-1 with TRBJ2-7; TRBD2 is a possible D gene (5 bases). The CDR3 runs to 14 residues. V was clipped by 6 bases and J by 2 bases, with 14 bases between them. Germline V gene lookup returns CDR1 MNHNS and CDR2 SASEGT. The CDR3 region is CASRSRAQPYEQYF. Here the CDR3 DNA reads TGTGCCAGCAGATCGCGGGCCCAACCCTACGAGCAGTACTTC.

This chain connects TRBV18 to TRBJ2-3; D unresolved. The germline CDR1 and CDR2 sequences are KGHSH and LQKENI. Trimming took off 6 bases at V and 6 bases at J, with 10 bases between the two ends. The CDR3 contains 12 residues. The CDR3 sequence is CASSPVEDTQYF. The CDR3 DNA reads TGTGCCAGCTCCCCTGTGGAGGATACGCAGTATTTT.

This clone has more than one count but fewer than ten. The chain recombines TRBV11-2 with TRBJ2-7; D unresolved. Trimming removed 0 bases from V and 7 bases from J, with 7 bases in between. The germline V gene encodes CDR1 SGHAT and CDR2 FQNNGV. The CDR3 is 12 residues long. In DNA, the CDR3 is TGTGCCAGCAGCTTAGAGTTCGGGGAGCAGTACTTC. Translation gives CASSLEFGEQYF.

This clone showed up just a few times. This CDR3 reads CASGQQGAGELFF. The CDR3 coding sequence is TGTGCTAGTGGACAACAGGGGGCCGGGGAGCTGTTTTTT. The V and J genes are TRBV12-5 and TRBJ2-2, with TRBD1 matching over 8 bases. Losses at the gene ends were 6 bases for V and 6 bases for J; bases not matched to a gene: 3. Looked up from germline, CDR1 is LGHNT and CDR2 is FRNRAP. There are 13 residues in the CDR3. The entire variable domain, with the rest obtained from reference TRBV12-5 and TRBJ2-2, is as follows: DARVTQTPRHKVTEMGQEVTMRCQPILGHNTVFWYRQTMMQGLELLAYFRNRAPLDDSGMPKDRFSAEMPDATLATLKIQPSEPRDSAVYFCASGQQGAGELFFGEGSRLTVL.

The chain carries TRBV5-1 and TRBJ2-2; D is undetermined. Looked up from germline, CDR1 is SGHRS and CDR2 is YFSETQ. V lost 0 bases, J lost 4 bases, and 7 bases lay in between. The CDR3 covers 14 residues. CDR3 in DNA: TGCGCCAGCAGCTTGGGAGACCCCACCGGGGAGCTGTTTTTT. Encoded protein: CASSLGDPTGELFF.

This sequence joins TRBV7-6 and TRBJ2-3; TRBD1 is a possible D gene (6 bases). Trimming took 0 bases from V and 0 from J, leaving 10 bases between them. CDR3 length equals 16 residues. Germline lookup yields CDR1 SGHVS and CDR2 FNYEAQ. This chain's CDR3 is CASSLAMDRSTDTQYF. Written as DNA, the CDR3 is TGTGCCAGCAGCTTAGCGATGGACAGAAGCACAGATACGCAGTATTTT.

The chain combines TRBV29-1 with TRBJ1-2, with TRBD1 identical over 7 bases. V lost 7 bases to trimming and J lost 7 bases; unmatched junction nucleotides: 6. This CDR3 contains 11 residues. Germline V gene sequence: CDR1 SQVTM, CDR2 ANQGSEA. Here the CDR3 reads CSGGGEGGYTF. CDR3 DNA sequence: TGCAGCGGAGGGGGCGAAGGTGGCTACACCTTC.

The J gene is TRBJ2-2, the V gene TRBV6-5; D gene unclear. The CDR3 contains 13 residues. Trimming took off 2 bases at V and 3 bases at J, with 4 bases between the two ends. Germline V gene lookup returns CDR1 MNHEY and CDR2 SVGAGI. The CDR3 nucleotides are TGTGCCAGCAGTTACCCGTACACCGGGGAGCTGTTTTTT. This codes for CASSYPYTGELFF.

The gene calls are TRBV9 and TRBJ2-5, with D possibly matching TRBD2 (5 bases). V was pared by 2 bases and J by 4 bases, with 6 bases between. The CDR3 totals 12 residues. CDR1 is SGDLS, CDR2 YYNGEE, per germline. The CDR3 is CASSVAGETQYF. CDR3 DNA sequence: TGTGCCAGCAGCGTCGCGGGAGAGACCCAGTACTTC. The variable domain in full, with the rest retrieved from reference TRBV9 and TRBJ2-5, is DSGVTQTPKHLITATGQRVTLRCSPRSGDLSVYWYQQSLDQGLQFLIQYYNGEERAKGNILERFSAQQFPDLHSELNLSSLELGDSALYFCASSVAGETQYFGPGTRLLVL.

This chain joins TRBV6-6 and TRBJ2-2; maybe TRBD2 (6 bases). The V end lost 6 bases, the J end lost 3 bases, and 14 bases lay between the germline ends. The length of the CDR3 is 15 residues. The germline gives CDR1 MNHNY, CDR2 SVGAGI (reference sequence). CDR3 bases: TGTGCCAGCAGCTACCGGGACTTTGACACCGGGGAGCTGTTTTTT. Amino acid sequence: CASSYRDFDTGELFF.

This rearrangement joins TRBV6-5 to TRBJ2-7, with TRBD1 as a possible D gene (5 bases). Trimming removed 8 bases from V and 7 bases from J, with 21 bases in between. From germline, CDR1 is MNHEY and CDR2 SVGAGI. CDR3 length: 14 amino acids. CDR3 in DNA: TGTGCCAGCTCCTCAGTGCGACAGCTTGGAGAGCAGTACTTC. This sequence encodes CASSSVRQLGEQYF.

The rearrangement joins TRBV5-4 to TRBJ2-5, with D perhaps matching TRBD1 (6 bases). CDR1 is SGHNT and CDR2 is YYREEE in the germline V gene (reference sequence). With 4 bases removed from V and 2 bases from J, the gap between germline ends came to 9 bases. The CDR3 sequence is 13 residues long. Here the CDR3 reads CASSQTGQETQYF. In nucleotides, the CDR3 is TGTGCCAGCAGCCAGACAGGACAAGAGACCCAGTACTTC.

The V and J genes are TRBV5-8 and TRBJ2-3; weak D call: TRBD2 (7 bases). The germline CDR1 and CDR2 sequences are SGHTS and YDEGEE. Trimming left V 0 bases short and J 1 base short, with 12 bases between. The CDR3 loop spans 16 amino acids. The DNA for the CDR3 is TGTGCCAGCAGCTTGGGGCGGGGGCCGGGCACAGATACGCAGTATTTT. As protein: CASSLGRGPGTDTQYF. The whole variable domain, remainder taken from reference TRBV5-8 and TRBJ2-3, is EAGVTQSPTHLIKTRGQQATLRCSPISGHTSVYWYQQALGLGLQFLLWYDEGEERNRGNFPPRFSGRQFPNYSSELNVNALELEDSALYLCASSLGRGPGTDTQYFGPGTRLTVL.

The rearrangement links TRBV27 to TRBJ2-1; TRBD2 matches at 8 bases. Trimming at V came to 2 bases and at J to 8 bases, leaving 5 bases not matched to a gene. CDR3 length equals 14 residues. Germline V gene lookup returns CDR1 MNHEY and CDR2 SMNVEV (reference sequence). The CDR3 DNA reads TGTGCCAGCAGTTTAAGTCGGCGGGGGGATGAGCAGTTCTTC. This gives the protein CASSLSRRGDEQFF.

A few counts support this clone. V gene TRBV6-1 combines with J gene TRBJ1-5; D gene unclear. Trimming pared 6 bases from V and 5 bases from J, leaving 8 bases between. The CDR3 runs 12 residues. Germline V gives CDR1 MNHNS, CDR2 SASEGT. Here the CDR3 reads CASSVMYQPQHF. CDR3 nucleotides: TGTGCCAGCAGCGTAATGTATCAGCCCCAGCATTTT.

The V gene is TRBV4-1, the J gene TRBJ2-7; D ambiguous. The length of the CDR3 is 16 residues. V was trimmed by 2 bases and J by 3 bases, leaving 17 bases between them. Germline-derived CDR1 and CDR2 are MGHRA and YSYEKL. CDR3: CASSQSLNSRGYEQYF. CDR3 DNA sequence: TGCGCCAGCAGCCAATCGTTAAACAGCCGTGGCTACGAGCAGTACTTC.

The V call is TRBV18, the J call TRBJ2-5, with D maybe TRBD2 (6 bases). Deletions cut 5 bases from V and 1 base from J, with 8 bases between. This CDR3 region has 13 residues. Germline V gene lookup returns CDR1 KGHSH and CDR2 LQKENI. CDR3 sequence (DNA): TGTGCCAGCTCAGCGGGACTCCAAGAGACCCAGTACTTC. This sequence encodes CASSAGLQETQYF.

This clone was picked up one time. The V call is TRBV28, the J call TRBJ2-1; 13 bases agree with TRBD2. The germline V gene encodes CDR1 MDHEN and CDR2 SYDVKM. CDR3 size: 14 residues. The ends lost 6 bases at V and 5 bases at J; junction bases unmatched: 1. The CDR3 DNA reads as TGTGCCAGCAGAACTAGCGGGAGGGACAATGAGCAGTTCTTC. This codes for CASRTSGRDNEQFF.

This rearrangement joins TRBV7-6 to TRBJ2-1; tentative D call: TRBD2 (5 bases). The CDR3 has 13 residues. Germline V gives CDR1 SGHVS, CDR2 FNYEAQ. V lost 5 bases and J 9 bases, leaving 14 bases between the germline ends. This chain's CDR3 is CASSPGSGSEQFF. For the CDR3, the DNA is TGTGCCAGCAGCCCGGGGAGTGGCAGTGAGCAGTTCTTC.

This clone was seen a few times. The chain uses TRBV7-9 and TRBJ2-7; D unclear. CDR3 length equals 14 residues. V was pared by 0 bases and J by 5 bases, with 11 bases between. CDR1 is SEHNR, CDR2 FQNEAQ, per germline (reference sequence). The CDR3 reads CASSLAGVGHEQYF. CDR3 nucleotides: TGTGCCAGCAGCTTAGCTGGGGTGGGCCACGAGCAGTACTTC.

This clone occurred a few times. V is TRBV28 and J is TRBJ2-7; 9 nucleotides agree with TRBD1. Germline CDR1 reads MDHEN; CDR2 reads SYDVKM. There are 13 residues in the CDR3. V shed 7 bases, J shed 2 bases, and the junction held 3 bases outside the gene matches. The CDR3 sequence: CASTDRGPYEQYF. The CDR3 coding sequence is TGTGCCAGCACGGACAGGGGACCCTACGAGCAGTACTTC.